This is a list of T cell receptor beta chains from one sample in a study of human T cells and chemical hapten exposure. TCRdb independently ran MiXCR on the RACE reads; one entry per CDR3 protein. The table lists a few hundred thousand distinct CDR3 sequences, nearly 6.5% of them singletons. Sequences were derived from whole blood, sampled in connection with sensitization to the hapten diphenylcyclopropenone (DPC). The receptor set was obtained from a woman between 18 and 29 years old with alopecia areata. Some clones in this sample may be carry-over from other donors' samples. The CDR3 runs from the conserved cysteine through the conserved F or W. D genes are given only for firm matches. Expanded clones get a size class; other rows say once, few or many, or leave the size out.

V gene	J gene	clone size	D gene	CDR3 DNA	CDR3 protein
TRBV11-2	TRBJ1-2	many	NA	TGTGCCAGCAATGATCGCGGACGCGGCTACACCTTC	CASNDRGRGYTF
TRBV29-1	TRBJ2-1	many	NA	TGCAGCGTTGAGACTAGTACCTACAATGAGCAGTTCTTC	CSVETSTYNEQFF
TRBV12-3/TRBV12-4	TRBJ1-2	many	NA	TGTGCCAGCAGTTTAGGGGGGGCTGACTATGGCTACACCTTC	CASSLGGADYGYTF
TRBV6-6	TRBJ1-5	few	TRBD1	TGTGCCAGCAGAGACAGGGGTACTCAGCCCCAGCATTTT	CASRDRGTQPQHF
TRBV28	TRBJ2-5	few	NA	TGTGCCAGCAGCATCATTCAGGGATCCCAAGAGACCCAGTACTTC	CASSIIQGSQETQYF
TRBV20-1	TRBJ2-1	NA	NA	TGCAGTGCTGCCGCCGGGACCCTAGATAATGAGCAGTTCTTC	CSAAAGTLDNEQFF
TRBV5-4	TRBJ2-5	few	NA	TGTGCCAGCAGCTGGAAAACAGGGAGCGGAGAGACCCAGTACTTC	CASSWKTGSGETQYF
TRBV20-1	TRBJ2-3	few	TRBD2	TGCAGTGCTAGGCGGGGGGCCCTCTTCAGATCCGCAGATACGCAGTATTTT	CSARRGALFRSADTQYF
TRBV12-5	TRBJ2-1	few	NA	TGTGCTAGTGGTTTTAGAGGCGAGCAGTTCTTC	CASGFRGEQFF
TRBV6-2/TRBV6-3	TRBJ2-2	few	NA	TGTGCCAGCAGCCAGGGACAGAACACCGGGGAGCTGTTTTTT	CASSQGQNTGELFF
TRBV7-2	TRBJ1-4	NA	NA	TGTGCCAGCAGCTTAGCTCCATACGGGAATGAAAAACTGTTTTTT	CASSLAPYGNEKLFF
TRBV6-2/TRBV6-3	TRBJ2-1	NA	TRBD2	TGTGCCAGCAGTTACCGGACTAGCGGGGGCCTCGACTACAATGAGCAGTTCTTC	CASSYRTSGGLDYNEQFF
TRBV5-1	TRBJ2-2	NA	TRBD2	TGCGCCAGCAGCTTGGGGCAGCGGGGAAGAACCGGGGAGCTGTTTTTT	CASSLGQRGRTGELFF
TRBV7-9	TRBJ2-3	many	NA	TGTGCCAGCAGCTTCGGGGGGCTCGCGGGCACAGATACGCAGTATTTT	CASSFGGLAGTDTQYF
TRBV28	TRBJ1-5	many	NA	TGTGCCAGCAGCACAGCTTACGGCAATCAGCCCCAGCATTTT	CASSTAYGNQPQHF
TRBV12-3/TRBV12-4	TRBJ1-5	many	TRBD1	TGTGCCAGCAGCTCACAGGGGAGCAATCAGCCCCAGCATTTT	CASSSQGSNQPQHF
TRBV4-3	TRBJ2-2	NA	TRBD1	TGCGCCAGCAGCCAAGCCCCGGGACAGAAATACACCGGGGAGCTGTTTTTT	CASSQAPGQKYTGELFF
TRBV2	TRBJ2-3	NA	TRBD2	TGTGCCAGCAGTGAAATAGCGGGGGGTACAGATACGCAGTATTTT	CASSEIAGGTDTQYF
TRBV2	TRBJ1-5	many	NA	TGTGCCAGCAAGAGGGGGAGCAATCAGCCCCAGCATTTT	CASKRGSNQPQHF
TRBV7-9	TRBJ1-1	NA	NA	TGTGCCAGCAGCTTAGGTTGGGCGGCGCAAGTCTGGTCTGAAGCTTTCTTT	CASSLGWAAQVWSEAFF
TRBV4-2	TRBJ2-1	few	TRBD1	TGTGCCAGCAGCCAAGATCAGGGGGATGAGCAGTTCTTC	CASSQDQGDEQFF
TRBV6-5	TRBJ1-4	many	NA	TGTGCCAGCAGCCTTGACTCAAATCGAGGAAAACTGTTTTTT	CASSLDSNRGKLFF
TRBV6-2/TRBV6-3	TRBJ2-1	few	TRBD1	TGTGCCAGCAGTTTGGGACAGGGGGCCTGGAATGAGCAGTTCTTC	CASSLGQGAWNEQFF
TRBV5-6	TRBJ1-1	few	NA	TGTGCCAGCAGCCTTTCTTCCTCCGAGGTTACAGCGAACACTGAAGCTTTCTTT	CASSLSSSEVTANTEAFF
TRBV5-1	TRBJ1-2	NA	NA	TGCGCCAGCAGCATGCCCCCACAGGGTTGGAGTGGCTACACCTTC	CASSMPPQGWSGYTF
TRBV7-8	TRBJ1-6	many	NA	TGTGCCAGCAGCTTAGCGGTGGGGAACGATTCACCCCTCCACTTT	CASSLAVGNDSPLHF
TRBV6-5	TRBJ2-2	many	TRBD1	TGTGCCAGCAGTTACGCCCCTCTGACAGGGCGTTATAACACCGGGGAGCTGTTTTTT	CASSYAPLTGRYNTGELFF
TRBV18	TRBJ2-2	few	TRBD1	TGTGCCAGCTCACCGCGACAGGGGTATTCCACCGGGGAGCTGTTTTTT	CASSPRQGYSTGELFF
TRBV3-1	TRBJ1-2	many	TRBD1	TGTGCCAGCAGCCCCCGACAGGGAAGAAACTATGGCTACACCTTC	CASSPRQGRNYGYTF
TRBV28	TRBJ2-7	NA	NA	TGTGCCAGCAGTCCACTGGGACACATCTATGGGGAGCAGTACTTC	CASSPLGHIYGEQYF
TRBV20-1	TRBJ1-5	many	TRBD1	TGCAGTGCTAACCAGGACAGGGAGATTCAGCCCCAGCATTTT	CSANQDREIQPQHF
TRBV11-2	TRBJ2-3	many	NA	TGTGCCAGCAGCTTAACCGGGGGCTGGGATACGCAGTATTTT	CASSLTGGWDTQYF
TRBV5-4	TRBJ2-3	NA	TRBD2	TGTGCCAGCAGCTCCGGGACTAGCGGGGGGCGCACAGATACGCAGTATTTT	CASSSGTSGGRTDTQYF
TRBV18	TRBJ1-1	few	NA	TGTGCCAGCTCACCAGGATCGGGGTACCCTGAAGCTTTCTTT	CASSPGSGYPEAFF
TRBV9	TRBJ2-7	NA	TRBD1	TGTGCCAGCAGCGAGGGGACAGATTACTACGAGCAGTACTTC	CASSEGTDYYEQYF